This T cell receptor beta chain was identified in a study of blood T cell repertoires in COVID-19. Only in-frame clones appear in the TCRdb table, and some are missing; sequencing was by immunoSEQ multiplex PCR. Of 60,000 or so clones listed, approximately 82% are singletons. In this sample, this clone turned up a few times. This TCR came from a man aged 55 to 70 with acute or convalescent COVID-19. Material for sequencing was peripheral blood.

CDR3 nucleotides: TGTGCCAGCTCACCATTCCGGCCAGGGGGCGCTACAGATACGCAGTATTTT. This translates into CASSPFRPGGATDTQYF. The chain combines TRBV18 with TRBJ2-3, with 8 bases fitting TRBD1. V dropped 2 bases and J dropped 3; count of bases not matched to a gene: 10. The CDR3 covers 17 residues. Germline loops: CDR1 KGHSH, CDR2 LQKENI.